This TCR beta chain was recovered during a study of blood T cell repertoires in COVID-19. Study context: T cells, B-cell-depleted T cells, or PBMCs supplied cDNA or gDNA.

The CDR3 runs 16 residues. Germline V CDR1 and CDR2: LNHDA, SQIVND (reference sequence). V gave up 1 base and J gave up 7 bases, with 14 bases separating them. The authors' processing: Amplifying reference gene primers gave estimates of nucleated cell counts. The data were produced by immunoSEQ multiplex PCR, yet TCRdb's version contains in-frame clones alone and is incomplete. For V, J and clone size, that table is used; D and trimming come from the DNA. The sample lists some 270,000 clones, roughly 91% seen once, with more than 0.75% in the top ten. The chain uses TRBV19 and TRBJ1-6; D perhaps matches TRBD1 (5 bases). The sample was peripheral blood. This receptor was taken from a man aged 25-45 years with acute or convalescent COVID-19. CDR3 sequence: CASSIAGGGRNSPLHF. The CDR3 region has the DNA TGTGCCAGTAGTATAGCGGGCGGGGGAAGGAATTCACCCCTCCACTTT.